The 2 T cell receptor beta chains listed next were all sequenced from one sample in a study of preoperative IRX-2 immunotherapy in early breast cancer. Treatment defined: preoperative locoregional IRX-2 cytokine immunotherapy. TCRdb's copy holds only in-frame clones and misses some; the assay was immunoSEQ multiplex PCR. The table shows over 55,000 clones, with roughly 94% occurring only once. The sample was collected from a patient treated with IRX-2 immunotherapy. The receptors stem from a human donor with breast cancer.

The V gene is TRBV5-4, the J gene TRBJ2-1, with 9 bases aligning to TRBD2. The CDR3 extends over 15 amino acids. Germline trimming cut 4 bases from V and 8 bases from J; bases unmatched to any gene: 10. The germline V gene encodes CDR1 SGHNT and CDR2 YYREEE (reference sequence). The CDR3 DNA sequence: TGTGCCAGCAGCCTTGATCCTAGCGGGACGGATGAGCAGTTCTTC. Translation gives CASSLDPSGTDEQFF.

The V call is TRBV7-7, the J call TRBJ2-5, with D perhaps TRBD1 or TRBD2 (5 bases each). Germline CDR1 and CDR2: SSHAT and FNYEAQ (reference sequence). The CDR3 consists of 14 residues. Trimming shortened V by 5 bases and J by 5 bases, and 15 bases separated the two germline ends. The CDR3 sequence: CASSDGASSETQYF. In DNA, the CDR3 is TGTGCCAGCAGCGACGGGGCTAGCTCGGAGACCCAGTACTTC.